This is a list of T cell receptor beta chains from one sample in a study of blood T cell repertoires in COVID-19. The assay was immunoSEQ multiplex PCR, and TCRdb's table has in-frame clones only and misses some. The sample shows about 170,000 clones, approximately 79% of them seen only once. The source material was peripheral blood. The receptors were sampled from an elderly woman with acute or convalescent COVID-19. The CDR3 runs from the conserved cysteine through the conserved F or W. The order of the fields is D gene, J gene, clone size, V gene, CDR3 protein, CDR3 DNA. D genes are given only for firm matches. Size values are once, few and many counts, or a class for expanded clones, and some rows have none.

TRBD1	TRBJ2-2	few	TRBV18	CASSPQGTDRGELFF	TGTGCCAGCTCACCGCAAGGGACAGATCGCGGGGAGCTGTTTTTT
TRBD2	TRBJ2-7	.	TRBV29-1	CSVGTSGFPEQYF	TGCAGCGTAGGGACTAGCGGGTTCCCCGAGCAGTACTTC
.	TRBJ2-1	.	TRBV21-1	CASSSQTSGNSYNEQFF	TGTGCCAGCAGTAGCCAGACTAGCGGCAACTCCTACAATGAGCAGTTCTTC
.	TRBJ2-7	.	TRBV25-1	CASSESQGEAYEQYF	TGTGCCAGCAGTGAATCCCAGGGGGAGGCCTACGAGCAGTACTTC
TRBD2	TRBJ2-2	.	TRBV27	CAGEAGANTGELFF	TGTGCCGGAGAAGCGGGGGCGAACACCGGGGAGCTGTTTTTT
TRBD1	TRBJ1-2	few	TRBV6-5	CASRDREGYTF	TGTGCCAGCAGGGACAGGGAAGGCTACACCTTC
TRBD2	TRBJ2-2	.	TRBV10-3	CAISDSREGFPGELFF	TGTGCCATCAGTGACAGTAGGGAGGGATTTCCCGGGGAGCTGTTTTTT
.	TRBJ1-1	.	TRBV6-5	CASSYEGPHTEAFF	TGTGCCAGCAGTTACGAGGGTCCCCACACTGAAGCTTTCTTT
TRBD1	TRBJ2-4	.	TRBV27	CASSTREGANIQYF	TGTGCCAGCAGCACTCGTGAGGGGGCGAACATTCAGTACTTC
.	TRBJ1-3	once	TRBV28	CASSPELTGNTIYF	TGTGCCAGCAGCCCAGAATTGACTGGAAACACCATATATTTT
.	TRBJ1-6	.	TRBV10-2	CASSRSSYNSPLHF	TGCGCCAGCAGTAGGAGCTCCTATAATTCACCCCTCCACTTT
.	TRBJ2-1	.	TRBV2	CASSEYRVEQFF	TGTGCCAGCAGTGAATACCGCGTTGAGCAGTTCTTC
TRBD1	TRBJ2-7	.	TRBV28	CASSNNRGMQYF	TGTGCCAGCAGTAACAACAGGGGGATGCAGTACTTC
.	TRBJ1-3	.	TRBV1	CTSSQGTDRGGTPGTIYF	TGCACCAGCAGCCAAGGAACCGACAGGGGAGGGACCCCCGGGACCATATATTTT
.	TRBJ2-7	.	TRBV28	CASSYGSPSGEQYF	TGTGCCAGCAGTTACGGCTCCCCTTCAGGGGAGCAGTACTTC
.	TRBJ1-5	.	TRBV2	CASRTGRGDSNQPQHF	TGTGCCAGCAGAACAGGGAGAGGAGATAGCAATCAGCCCCAGCATTTT
.	TRBJ2-7	.	TRBV9	CASSVEISGEQYF	TGTGCCAGCAGCGTAGAAATCTCCGGGGAGCAGTACTTC
.	TRBJ1-2	.	TRBV28	CASSQGINYGYTF	TGTGCCAGCAGTCAGGGGATCAACTATGGCTACACCTTC
.	TRBJ1-1	.	TRBV10-2	CASSESRSKYTEAFF	TGCGCCAGCAGTGAGTCTCGGTCTAAATACACTGAAGCTTTCTTT
.	TRBJ2-2	.	TRBV10-1	CASSESLYGELFF	TGCGCCAGCAGTGAGTCGCTCTACGGGGAGCTGTTTTTT
TRBD1	TRBJ1-2	once	TRBV29-1	CSVARDRFSYGYTF	TGCAGCGTTGCTCGGGACAGATTCTCCTATGGCTACACCTTC
.	TRBJ2-4	.	TRBV7-9	CASSLGRNADIQYF	TGTGCCAGCAGCTTAGGCAGGAATGCAGACATTCAGTACTTC
.	TRBJ2-3	.	TRBV3-1/TRBV3-2	CASSPQPGSTDTQYF	TGTGCCAGCAGCCCCCAACCGGGAAGCACAGATACGCAGTATTTT
TRBD2	TRBJ2-3	.	TRBV5-4	CASSLRTSGLVVTDTQYF	TGTGCCAGCAGCTTGAGGACTAGCGGGTTAGTGGTCACAGATACGCAGTATTTT
TRBD2	TRBJ2-3	.	TRBV19	CASSPLTSVSDTQYF	TGTGCCAGTAGCCCCCTGACTAGCGTGTCAGATACGCAGTATTTT
.	TRBJ2-5	once	TRBV28	CASSSPPGGGKTQYF	TGTGCCAGCAGTTCACCCCCCGGGGGAGGAAAGACCCAGTACTTC
TRBD1	TRBJ2-5	once	TRBV18	CASSRRQGREETQYF	TGTGCCAGCTCGCGCCGACAGGGTCGGGAAGAGACCCAGTACTTC
.	TRBJ1-5	.	TRBV11-2	CASSFQTDQPQHF	TGTGCCAGCAGCTTTCAGACAGATCAGCCCCAGCATTTT
TRBD2	TRBJ2-3	.	TRBV11-3	CASSSGTSGRAGTDTQYF	TGTGCCAGCAGCTCAGGGACTAGCGGGAGGGCCGGAACAGATACGCAGTATTTT
.	TRBJ1-2	.	TRBV9	CASSVVAGLGNGYTF	TGTGCCAGCAGCGTAGTAGCAGGGTTAGGGAATGGCTACACCTTC
.	TRBJ2-2	.	TRBV18	CASSPLRTTNTGELFF	TGTGCCAGCTCACCACTCAGGACAACGAACACCGGGGAGCTGTTTTTT
.	TRBJ2-1	.	TRBV19	CASRAGRDRHSNEQFF	TGTGCCAGTCGAGCAGGGCGGGACCGACATAGCAATGAGCAGTTCTTC
.	TRBJ2-7	.	TRBV20-1	CSASGDEQYF	TGCAGTGCTTCAGGGGACGAGCAGTACTTC
.	TRBJ2-3	.	TRBV6-1	CASSERSQGSTDTQYF	TGTGCCAGCAGTGAAAGGTCTCAGGGGTCCACAGATACGCAGTATTTT
.	TRBJ2-5	.	TRBV5-1	CASSLWQEPQETQYF	TGCGCCAGCAGCTTGTGGCAGGAACCCCAAGAGACCCAGTACTTC
.	TRBJ1-1	.	TRBV19	CASRRTVRGTEAFF	TGTGCCAGTAGGCGGACGGTCAGGGGAACTGAAGCTTTCTTT
.	TRBJ2-3	.	TRBV6-5	CASSYSPIAGTDTQYF	TGTGCCAGCAGTTACTCGCCAATAGCGGGCACAGATACGCAGTATTTT
TRBD2	TRBJ2-7	.	TRBV4-2	CASSQGLADYEQYF	TGTGCCAGCAGCCAAGGACTAGCGGATTACGAGCAGTACTTC
TRBD1	TRBJ1-2	.	TRBV3-1/TRBV3-2	CASRPGTGEIYGYTF	TGTGCCAGCAGACCCGGGACAGGGGAAATCTATGGCTACACCTTC